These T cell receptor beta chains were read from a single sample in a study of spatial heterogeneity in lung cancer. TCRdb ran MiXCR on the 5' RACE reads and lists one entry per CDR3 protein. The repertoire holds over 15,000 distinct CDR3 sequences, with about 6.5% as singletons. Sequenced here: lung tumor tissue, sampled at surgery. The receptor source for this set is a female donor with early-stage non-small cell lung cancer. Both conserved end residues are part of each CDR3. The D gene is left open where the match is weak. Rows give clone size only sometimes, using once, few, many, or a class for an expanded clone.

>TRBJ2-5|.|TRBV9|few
CASSVEGGAGETQYF
TGTGCCAGCAGCGTAGAAGGGGGAGCGGGAGAGACCCAGTACTTC
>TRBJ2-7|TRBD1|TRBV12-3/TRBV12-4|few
CASSFSGGEQYF
TGTGCCAGCAGTTTTTCAGGGGGAGAGCAGTACTTC
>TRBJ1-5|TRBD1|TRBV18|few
CASSPPAHSGGRQPQHF
TGTGCCAGCTCACCCCCCGCACATTCAGGGGGAAGGCAGCCCCAGCATTTT
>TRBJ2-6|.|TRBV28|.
CASKLGGSGANVLTF
TGTGCCAGCAAACTGGGGGGCTCTGGGGCCAACGTCCTGACTTTC
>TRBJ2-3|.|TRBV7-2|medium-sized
CASSLRDLLDTQYF
TGTGCCAGCAGCTTAAGGGACCTTCTAGATACGCAGTATTTT
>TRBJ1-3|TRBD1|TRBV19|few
CASKGLDGQGSGNTIYF
TGTGCCAGTAAAGGTTTGGACGGACAGGGCTCTGGAAACACCATATATTTT
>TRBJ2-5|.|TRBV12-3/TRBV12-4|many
CASSPGAGRIRETQYF
TGTGCCAGCAGCCCAGGGGCAGGGAGGATAAGGGAGACCCAGTACTTC
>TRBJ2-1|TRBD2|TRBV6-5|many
CASSYSPSGRRRNEQFF
TGTGCCAGCAGTTACTCGCCTAGCGGGAGGAGGAGGAATGAGCAGTTCTTC
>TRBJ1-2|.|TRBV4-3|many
CASSQEKGKDNYGYTF
TGCGCCAGCAGCCAAGAAAAAGGGAAAGATAACTATGGCTACACCTTC
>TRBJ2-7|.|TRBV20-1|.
CSARSPYSTYEQYF
TGCAGTGCTAGGAGTCCCTACTCCACCTACGAGCAGTACTTC
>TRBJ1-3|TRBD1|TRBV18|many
CASSPPGTANTIYF
TGTGCCAGCTCACCCCCAGGGACAGCAAACACCATATATTTT
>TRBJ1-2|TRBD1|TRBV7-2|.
CASSSPDRGNYGYTF
TGTGCCAGCAGCTCACCGGACAGGGGGAACTATGGCTACACCTTC
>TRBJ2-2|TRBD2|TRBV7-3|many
CASSYGPGGTGELFF
TGTGCCAGCAGCTACGGACCCGGGGGGACCGGGGAGCTGTTTTTT
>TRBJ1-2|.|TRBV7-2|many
CASSLERRAHGYTF
TGTGCCAGCAGCTTAGAAAGGAGGGCTCATGGCTACACCTTC
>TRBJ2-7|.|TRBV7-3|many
CASSASGAPYEQYF
TGTGCCAGCAGCGCGTCAGGGGCCCCCTACGAGCAGTACTTC
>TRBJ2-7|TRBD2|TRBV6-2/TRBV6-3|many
CASSYSKSRGLAGAGHEQYF
TGTGCCAGCAGTTACTCGAAGTCCCGTGGACTAGCGGGAGCCGGCCACGAGCAGTACTTC
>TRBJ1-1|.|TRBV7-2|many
CASSSYPRGTEAFF
TGTGCCAGCAGCTCTTACCCCAGAGGGACTGAAGCTTTCTTT
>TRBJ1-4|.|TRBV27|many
CASSPRDTREKLFF
TGTGCCAGCAGTCCAAGGGACACAAGGGAAAAACTGTTTTTT
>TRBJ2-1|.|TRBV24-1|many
CATSSERVRGHEQFF
TGTGCCACCAGTAGCGAGCGGGTAAGGGGACATGAGCAGTTCTTC
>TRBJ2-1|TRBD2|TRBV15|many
CATSRTGTSGPLDEQFF
TGTGCCACCAGCAGGACAGGGACTAGCGGCCCGCTAGATGAGCAGTTCTTC
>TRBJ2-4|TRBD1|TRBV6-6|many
CASSASGTGGFPLAKNIQYF
TGTGCCAGCAGTGCATCCGGGACAGGGGGCTTTCCTCTAGCCAAAAACATTCAGTACTTC
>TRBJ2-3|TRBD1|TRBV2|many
CASSKTGGASTDTQYF
TGTGCCAGCAGTAAGACAGGGGGCGCCTCCACAGATACGCAGTATTTT
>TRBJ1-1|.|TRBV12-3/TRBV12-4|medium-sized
CASSLAKSSEAFF
TGTGCCAGCAGTTTAGCGAAGAGCTCTGAAGCTTTCTTT
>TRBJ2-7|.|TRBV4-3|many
CASSQERWGGQAYEQYF
TGCGCCAGCAGCCAAGAGAGGTGGGGCGGCCAGGCCTACGAGCAGTACTTC
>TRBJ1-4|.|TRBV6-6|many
CASLTAANEKLFF
TGTGCCAGCCTGACAGCCGCTAATGAAAAACTGTTTTTT
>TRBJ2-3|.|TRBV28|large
CASRVGEGGADTQYF
TGTGCCAGCAGGGTGGGAGAAGGGGGAGCAGATACGCAGTATTTT
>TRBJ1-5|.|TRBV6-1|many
CASGHQPQHF
TGTGCCAGCGGGCATCAGCCCCAGCATTTT
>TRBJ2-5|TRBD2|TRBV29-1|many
CSVWLAGRKTQYF
TGCAGCGTTTGGCTAGCGGGAAGGAAGACCCAGTACTTC
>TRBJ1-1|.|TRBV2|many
CASSDNWGTEAFF
TGTGCCAGCAGTGACAATTGGGGCACTGAAGCTTTCTTT
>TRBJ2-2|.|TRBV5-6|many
CASSFNGRFSGELFF
TGTGCCAGCAGCTTTAACGGGCGATTTAGCGGGGAGCTGTTTTTT
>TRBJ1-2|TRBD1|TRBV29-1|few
CSTWTGDGYTF
TGCAGCACCTGGACAGGGGATGGCTACACCTTC
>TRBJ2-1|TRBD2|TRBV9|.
CASSASGNYNEQFF
TGTGCCAGCAGCGCTAGCGGGAACTACAATGAGCAGTTCTTC
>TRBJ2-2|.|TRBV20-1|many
CSARDVHYTGELFF
TGCAGTGCTAGAGATGTACACTACACCGGGGAGCTGTTTTTT
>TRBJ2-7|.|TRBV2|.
CASSETWGRNEQYF
TGTGCCAGCAGTGAAACGTGGGGGAGGAACGAGCAGTACTTC
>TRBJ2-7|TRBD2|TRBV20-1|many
CSAPRDSGYEQYF
TGCAGTGCTCCTCGGGATAGCGGGTACGAGCAGTACTTC
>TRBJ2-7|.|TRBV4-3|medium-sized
CASSQEGGVAYEQYF
TGCGCCAGCAGCCAAGAGGGCGGGGTAGCCTACGAGCAGTACTTC
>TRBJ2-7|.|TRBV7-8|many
CASSSHSAEQYF
TGTGCCAGCAGCTCCCACAGCGCCGAGCAGTACTTC
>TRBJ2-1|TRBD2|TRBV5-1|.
CASSLVGLAANEQFF
TGCGCCAGCAGCTTGGTGGGACTAGCGGCCAATGAGCAGTTCTTC
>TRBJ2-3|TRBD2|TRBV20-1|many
CSARSQLAGTDTQYF
TGCAGTGCTAGATCCCAGCTAGCGGGCACAGATACGCAGTATTTT
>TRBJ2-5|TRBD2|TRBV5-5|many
CASSDGTSDRETQYF
TGTGCCAGCAGCGACGGGACTAGCGATAGGGAGACCCAGTACTTC